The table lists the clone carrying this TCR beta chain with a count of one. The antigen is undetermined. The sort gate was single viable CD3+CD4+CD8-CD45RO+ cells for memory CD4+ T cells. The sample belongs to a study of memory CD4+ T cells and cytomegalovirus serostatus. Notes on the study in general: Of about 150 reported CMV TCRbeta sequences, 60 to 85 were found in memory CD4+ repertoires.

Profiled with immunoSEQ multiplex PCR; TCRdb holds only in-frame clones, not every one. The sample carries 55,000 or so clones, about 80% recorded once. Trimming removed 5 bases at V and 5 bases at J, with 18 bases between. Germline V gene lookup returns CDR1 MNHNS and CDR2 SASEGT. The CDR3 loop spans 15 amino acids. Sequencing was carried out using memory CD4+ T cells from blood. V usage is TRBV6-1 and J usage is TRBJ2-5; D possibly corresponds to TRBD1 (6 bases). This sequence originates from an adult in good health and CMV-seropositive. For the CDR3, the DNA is TGTGCCAGCAGTTTCCGACAGGCGGAATGGGAGACCCAGTACTTC. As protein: CASSFRQAEWETQYF.